This T cell receptor (beta chain) was recorded in a study of T cell responses to AZD1222 COVID-19 vaccine. CDR1 is MDHEN, CDR2 SYDVKM, per germline. Germline trimming cut 6 bases from V and 6 bases from J; bases unmatched to any gene: 6. There are 14 residues in the CDR3. Study results and limitations: Receipt of two AZD1222 doses was followed by a rise in Spike-specific TCR breadth and depth. Close to half of all spike-specific TCRs reportedly target regions of the variants that are unmutated. Dominant CD4 TCR responses targeted spike regions 160-218 and 743-854. Repertoire collection took place solely once the T cell response had peaked.

Some clones are missing from TCRdb's copy, which holds only in-frame ones; the method was immunoSEQ multiplex PCR. The sample has 57,000 or so clones, 75% to 90% seen once. To note about this clone: What it recognizes is unknown.

This chain joins TRBV28 and TRBJ2-4; 9 positions match TRBD1. This specimen was peripheral blood, taken on day 0 of MenACWY control vaccination. The source of this sequence is an adult in good health. The CDR3 here is CASRSPGQGNIQYF. The CDR3 DNA sequence: TGTGCCAGCAGATCGCCGGGACAGGGAAACATTCAGTACTTC.